The clone carrying this T cell receptor (beta chain) was recorded many times. The target antigen is unknown. The data were obtained in a study of identical twins. Study-wide points: The study found weaker excess twin sharing in beta out-of-frame sequences. Memory repertoires lacked the insertion deficit that abundant cord blood beta clonotypes showed.

Each donor was a healthy Caucasian. The CDR3 sequence is 17 residues long. Germline V gene sequence: CDR1 SEHNR, CDR2 FQNEAQ (reference sequence). The V gene end was trimmed by 5 bases and the J gene end by 1 base; junction bases not matched to a gene: 9. TCRdb fed the 5' RACE reads into MiXCR, producing one record per CDR3 protein. Of about 690,000 distinct CDR3 sequences in the sample, less than 7% were seen once. The V and J genes are TRBV7-9 and TRBJ2-1; 9 bases line up with TRBD2. The TCR was taken from a young man in good health. The sequenced material came from naive T cells sorted from blood. This CDR3 is CASSPTSGRSSYNEQFF. The DNA for the CDR3 is TGTGCCAGCAGCCCGACCAGCGGGAGGTCTTCCTACAATGAGCAGTTCTTC.